This T cell receptor (beta chain) is drawn from a study of CD8+ T cells in alopecia areata. Researchers picked out CD4+ and CD8+ T cells from PBMCs by sorting. After isolation, RNA underwent reverse transcription to generate cDNA as the sequencing template. Data came from immunoSEQ multiplex PCR; TCRdb stores just in-frame clones and leaves some out. The sample lists some 180,000 clones, more than 55% occurring once. This CDR3 has 13 residues. V was trimmed by 5 bases and J by 7 bases, leaving 15 bases between them. CDR1 SQVTM and CDR2 ANQGSEA come from the germline V gene. Regarding this clone: Its cognate antigen is unknown.

Findings and caveats of the study: Sequence data from scalp samples additionally include resident alphabeta T cells of normal skin. Higher clonality than in normal scalp was seen in lesional scalp, especially alopecia totalis/universalis.

The origin of this receptor is a human donor in good health. The material sequenced was CD8+ T cells sorted from blood. This sequence joins TRBV29-1 and TRBJ1-5, with D perhaps matching TRBD1 (6 bases). The CDR3 region has the DNA TGCAGCGTTTCGACAGGCTTGGACCAGCCCCAGCATTTT. Amino acids: CSVSTGLDQPQHF.